This T cell receptor (beta chain) was documented in a study of T cell changes during pregnancy in multiple sclerosis. In this sample, this clone turned up a few times. Method: immunoSEQ multiplex PCR; TCRdb's copy keeps in-frame clones and lacks some. The sample has tens of thousands of clones; roughly 84% are singletons. Source: CD4+ T cells from peripheral blood mononuclear cells, taken before pregnancy. This clonotype was sampled from a female donor with multiple sclerosis, enrolled in a pregnancy study.

The CDR3 nucleotides are TGTGCCAGTACATACAGGGGCGCGACCACTGAAGCTTTCTTT. Its translation is CASTYRGATTEAFF. The chain has TRBV19 and TRBJ1-1; 7 bases match TRBD1. The CDR3 sequence is 14 residues long. V was pared by 7 bases and J by 4 bases, with 9 bases of the junction left unmatched. Germline V gene lookup returns CDR1 LNHDA and CDR2 SQIVND (reference sequence).